Listed below are T cell receptor beta chains from one sample, sequenced in a study of blood T cell repertoires in COVID-19. Measured with immunoSEQ multiplex PCR; TCRdb has only the in-frame clones, and not every one. Found here are fewer than 350,000 clones, 70% to 90% of them singletons; the top ten hold approximately 8.8%. Sequences were obtained from peripheral blood. All receptors come from a man between 18 and 35 years old with active or convalescent COVID-19. Both conserved end residues are part of each CDR3. The D gene is left open where the match is weak. The listing skips clone size in some rows; elsewhere it reads once, few, many or a size class.

- | TRBJ1-6 | - | TRBV11-2 | CASSARGQLSSYNSPLHF | TGTGCCAGCAGCGCCCGAGGACAACTGAGCTCCTATAATTCACCCCTCCACTTT
- | TRBJ1-1 | - | TRBV7-2 | CASSRRQNTEAFF | TGTGCCAGCAGCCGCCGACAGAACACTGAAGCTTTCTTT
- | TRBJ2-2 | - | TRBV19 | CASSPLFRTPTGELFF | TGTGCCAGTAGTCCCCTCTTCCGGACACCCACCGGGGAGCTGTTTTTT
TRBD1 | TRBJ1-2 | - | TRBV9 | CASSTRQGHGYTF | TGTGCCAGCAGCACCCGACAGGGTCATGGCTACACCTTC
TRBD1 | TRBJ1-2 | - | TRBV5-1 | CASSPTGEPYGYTF | TGCGCCAGCAGCCCGACAGGGGAACCCTATGGCTACACCTTC
- | TRBJ1-1 | - | TRBV9 | CASSVARSRVDTEAFF | TGTGCCAGCAGCGTAGCCCGTAGCCGAGTCGACACTGAAGCTTTCTTT
- | TRBJ2-1 | - | TRBV2 | CASRIGGTYNEQFF | TGTGCCAGCAGAATCGGCGGAACGTACAATGAGCAGTTCTTC
TRBD1 | TRBJ2-1 | - | TRBV7-9 | CASSPGTGAHNEQFF | TGTGCCAGCAGCCCCGGGACAGGGGCCCACAATGAGCAGTTCTTC
- | TRBJ1-6 | - | TRBV3-1/TRBV3-2 | CASSQDKGEGISPLHF | TGTGCCAGCAGCCAAGATAAGGGAGAGGGCATTTCACCCCTCCACTTT
- | TRBJ2-5 | - | TRBV11-1 | CASSLDLEETQYF | TGTGCCAGCAGCTTAGACCTAGAGGAGACCCAGTACTTC
TRBD2 | TRBJ2-5 | - | TRBV15 | CATRGVQETQYF | TGTGCCACCCGGGGGGTGCAAGAGACCCAGTACTTC
- | TRBJ1-1 | - | TRBV3-1/TRBV3-2 | CASSPPGPGTEAFF | TGTGCCAGCAGCCCTCCGGGCCCGGGGACTGAAGCTTTCTTT
TRBD1 | TRBJ1-2 | few | TRBV10-3 | CAIRDRGRVNYGYTF | TGTGCCATCCGGGACAGGGGGCGCGTAAACTATGGCTACACCTTC
TRBD2 | TRBJ2-2 | - | TRBV9 | CASSLTSGSWELFF | TGTGCCAGCAGCCTTACTAGCGGGTCCTGGGAGCTGTTTTTT
TRBD1 | TRBJ1-3 | - | TRBV19 | CASSSPQGEAGNTIYF | TGTGCCAGTAGCTCTCCACAGGGGGAGGCCGGAAACACCATATATTTT
- | TRBJ2-7 | - | TRBV5-1 | CASSLDIEAYEQYF | TGCGCCAGCAGCTTGGACATAGAGGCCTACGAGCAGTACTTC
- | TRBJ2-7 | - | TRBV18 | CVDPRTAPEEQYF | TGTGTCGACCCACGGACAGCCCCAGAAGAGCAGTACTTC
TRBD2 | TRBJ2-2 | - | TRBV9 | CASSPGTSGITGELFF | TGTGCCAGCAGCCCCGGGACTAGCGGAATCACCGGGGAGCTGTTTTTT
- | TRBJ1-5 | - | TRBV6-2/TRBV6-3 | CASIPSTRRGQPQHF | TGTGCCAGCATCCCCTCAACCAGGCGTGGTCAGCCCCAGCATTTT
TRBD1 | TRBJ2-7 | - | TRBV5-1 | CASSLQPGQGAYEQYF | TGCGCCAGCAGCTTGCAGCCGGGACAGGGGGCTTACGAGCAGTACTTC
TRBD1 | TRBJ2-7 | - | TRBV9 | CASSSDRDHYEQYF | TGTGCCAGCAGCTCAGACAGGGATCACTACGAGCAGTACTTC
TRBD1 | TRBJ2-5 | - | TRBV5-1 | CASRWRGDRFETQYF | TGCGCCAGCAGGTGGCGCGGGGACAGGTTTGAGACCCAGTACTTC